This T cell receptor (beta chain) was identified during a study of shared clonotypes between healthy human individuals. Notes on the study in general: In general, naive subsets displayed greater estimated richness than memory subsets did.

The study separated CD4+ cells into CD45RA+ naive and CD45RA-negative memory subsets. Study processing details: As immunoSEQ supplied junction-only sequences (without quality scores), filtering differed. The protocol was immunoSEQ multiplex PCR, while the TCRdb copy is restricted to in-frame clones and leaves out a portion. V, J and clone size were drawn from that table, and D and trimming were deduced from the DNA. The sample yields under 750,000 clones, 72% seen once. Germline V lookup: CDR1 SSHAT, CDR2 FNYEAQ (reference sequence). The germline V and J ends were trimmed by 5 bases and 0 bases, with 17 bases remaining between them. CDR3 size: 17 residues. This clone was seen more than once but under ten times. Antigen unknown.

The clonotype originates from a young woman in good health. Sample: memory CD4+ T cells sorted from blood. The sample's subset: CD45RA-negative fraction. The V and J genes are TRBV7-7 and TRBJ1-5; a weak D match, TRBD1 (6 bases). For the CDR3, the DNA is TGTGCCAGCAGCACTACCGGGGACATCTATAGCAATCAGCCCCAGCATTTT. It encodes CASSTTGDIYSNQPQHF.